The rows below give T cell receptor beta chains drawn from one sample of a study of T-cell memory formation after mild COVID-19. TCRdb passed the 5' RACE reads through MiXCR, listing each CDR3 protein once. Of some 450,000 distinct CDR3 sequences in the sample, roughly 20% were seen once. Specimen: PBMCs or a T cell subset sorted from them (not recorded which). The receptors here all came from an adult woman who had mild COVID-19 (a few samples of this study predate the infection). Cell type and time point are not known. The CDR3 runs from the conserved cysteine through the conserved F or W. D genes are given only for firm matches. Expanded clones are given a class, and other clones once, few, many or no size at all.

D gene	V gene	J gene	clone size	CDR3 DNA	CDR3 protein
TRBD1	TRBV9	TRBJ1-4	NA	TGTGCCAGCAGCGTATTACAGGGGGCCAATGAAAAACTGTTTTTT	CASSVLQGANEKLFF
TRBD2	TRBV7-9	TRBJ2-7	NA	TGTGCCAGCAGCTTAACGACTAGCGGGAGAGGCCACGAGCAGTACTTC	CASSLTTSGRGHEQYF
NA	TRBV7-3	TRBJ2-1	NA	TGTGCCAGCAGCTTTTTCGGGGCGAGCTCCTACAATGAGCAGTTCTTC	CASSFFGASSYNEQFF
NA	TRBV27	TRBJ1-2	NA	TGTGCCAGCAGTTTAATCCCCGGGACGACTGCCTATGGCTACACCTTC	CASSLIPGTTAYGYTF
NA	TRBV11-3	TRBJ2-6	NA	TGTGCCAGCAGCCTTGGACAGTTCTCTGGGGCCAACGTCCTGACTTTC	CASSLGQFSGANVLTF
NA	TRBV6-1	TRBJ2-5	NA	TGTGCCAGCAGACAGGCCAGGGAGACCCAGTACTTC	CASRQARETQYF
NA	TRBV7-6	TRBJ2-5	NA	TGTGCCAGCAGCGCAGTTGGGGAGACCCAGTACTTC	CASSAVGETQYF
NA	TRBV29-1	TRBJ2-3	NA	TGCAGCGTTGTCCCTCTTGAGGAGGAAGATACGCAGTATTTT	CSVVPLEEEDTQYF
TRBD2	TRBV20-1	TRBJ2-1	NA	TGCAGTGCTAGAGTTGCGGCGGGGGGGTACAATGAGCAGTTCTTC	CSARVAAGGYNEQFF
NA	TRBV6-5	TRBJ2-2	few	TGTGCCAGCAGTTACTACGGGACACCGAACACCGGGGAGCTGTTTTTT	CASSYYGTPNTGELFF
TRBD1	TRBV20-1	TRBJ1-6	NA	TGCAGTGCAGCTGGGACAGTGTTTGATTCACCCCTCCACTTT	CSAAGTVFDSPLHF
NA	TRBV2	TRBJ1-6	NA	TGTGCCAGCAGTTCCGACAGGCTAGGGAATTCACCCCTCCACTTT	CASSSDRLGNSPLHF
NA	TRBV4-1	TRBJ2-3	few	TGCGCCAGCAGCCAACTTACCGGGACCAGAACAGATACGCAGTATTTT	CASSQLTGTRTDTQYF
TRBD2	TRBV18	TRBJ2-7	NA	TGTGCCAGCTCACCTTCTAGCGGGAACGACGAGCAGTACTTC	CASSPSSGNDEQYF
NA	TRBV11-2	TRBJ1-3	few	TGTGCCAGCAGCCAAGGGGGATCCTCTAGGTTTACCATATATTTT	CASSQGGSSRFTIYF
TRBD2	TRBV5-1	TRBJ2-7	NA	TGCGCCAGCAGCCCGGGGGGTACTTACGAGCAGTACTTC	CASSPGGTYEQYF
NA	TRBV12-3/TRBV12-4	TRBJ1-1	NA	TGTGCCAGCAGTTTTACAGCTACTGAAGCTTTCTTT	CASSFTATEAFF
NA	TRBV5-1	TRBJ1-2	many	TGCGCCAGCAGCTTGGAAGGGGGCTACACCTTC	CASSLEGGYTF
NA	TRBV5-4	TRBJ2-5	few	TGTGCCAGCAGCTTGAAGGACAGGAGGGGGGAGACCCAGTACTTC	CASSLKDRRGETQYF
TRBD2	TRBV15	TRBJ2-4	few	TGTGCCACCAGGAAATCGGGAGGGCCGGGGACCAAAAACATTCAGTACTTC	CATRKSGGPGTKNIQYF
NA	TRBV4-2	TRBJ1-2	NA	TGTGCCAGCAGCCAAGCCCTGGTCGCGGGAGCCTATGGCTACACCTTC	CASSQALVAGAYGYTF
NA	TRBV30	TRBJ1-2	NA	TGTGCCTGGGGAGTCCGGGGGAATGGCTACACCTTC	CAWGVRGNGYTF
NA	TRBV24-1	TRBJ2-2	NA	TGTGCCACCAGTGATTCAACGGTGGCTACCGGGGAGCTGTTTTTT	CATSDSTVATGELFF
NA	TRBV15	TRBJ2-5	few	TGTGCCACCAGCAGTAACCTACTTAGGGCCTCGGAGACCCAGTACTTC	CATSSNLLRASETQYF
TRBD1	TRBV20-1	TRBJ1-1	few	TGCAGTGCCATTAGCATTTCCTTAGGGACAGGGGGCACTGAAGCTTTCTTT	CSAISISLGTGGTEAFF
NA	TRBV20-1	TRBJ1-2	many	TGCAGCTCAGCCGGCTACACCTTC	CSSAGYTF
NA	TRBV9	TRBJ1-5	NA	TGTGCCAGCAGCGTCGGACGGAATAGCAATCAGCCCCAGCATTTT	CASSVGRNSNQPQHF
NA	TRBV5-5	TRBJ2-1	many	TGTGCCAGCAGCTTGGGACACCGGGTCAATGAGCAGTTCTTC	CASSLGHRVNEQFF
NA	TRBV12-3/TRBV12-4	TRBJ1-2	few	TGTGCCAGCAGTTTAGAGGGCAGGATGCATGGCTACACCTTC	CASSLEGRMHGYTF
TRBD1	TRBV10-3	TRBJ2-7	NA	TGTGCCATCAAAGGACAGGACAGCTACGAGCAGTACTTC	CAIKGQDSYEQYF
NA	TRBV20-1	TRBJ2-2	few	TGCAGTGCTAGCGGGGCTAACACCGGGGAGCTGTTTTTT	CSASGANTGELFF
TRBD2	TRBV11-2	TRBJ2-1	NA	TGTGCCAGCAGCACGCTTAGCGGGACCTCCTACAATGAGCAGTTCTTC	CASSTLSGTSYNEQFF
NA	TRBV13	TRBJ2-5	few	TGTGCCAGCAGCTTAACGGGGGCGGAACAAGAGACCCAGTACTTC	CASSLTGAEQETQYF
NA	TRBV29-1	TRBJ1-1	NA	TGCAGCGTTGAATACAGGGAAGCTTTCTTT	CSVEYREAFF
NA	TRBV7-2	TRBJ1-5	few	TGTGCCAGCAGCTTATCCGGGACGGTAAATCAGCCCCAGCATTTT	CASSLSGTVNQPQHF
TRBD1	TRBV6-5	TRBJ2-7	few	TGTGCCAGCAGCCAAACAGGGGGCTCGTACGAGCAGTACTTC	CASSQTGGSYEQYF
NA	TRBV3-1	TRBJ2-5	many	TGTGCCAGCAGCCAAGGACTCCAAGAGACCCAGTACTTC	CASSQGLQETQYF
TRBD2	TRBV19	TRBJ2-4	NA	TGTGCCAGTAACCCCGGAGCGGGGGGGATCATTCAGTACTTC	CASNPGAGGIIQYF
NA	TRBV7-9	TRBJ1-2	NA	TGTGCCAGCAGCTCTCGGCCAGGACGTAACTATGGCTACACCTTC	CASSSRPGRNYGYTF
NA	TRBV20-1	TRBJ1-4	few	TGCAGTGCTAGCAACAGGGAAGGGGATGAAAAACTGTTTTTT	CSASNREGDEKLFF
NA	TRBV30	TRBJ1-1	few	TGTGCCTGGGAGGGACCGAACACTGAAGCTTTCTTT	CAWEGPNTEAFF